This T cell receptor (beta chain) derives from a study of brain T cells in children with intractable seizures. General study points: Clones missing pre-surgery may reflect undersampling of that blood sample.

Turning to this clone: Its antigen is not known.

In germline, CDR1 is SGHTA, CDR2 FQGNSA. V gave up 5 bases and J gave up 8 bases; unmatched junction bases: 16. CDR3 length equals 17 residues. Some clones are missing from TCRdb's copy, which holds only in-frame ones; the method was immunoSEQ multiplex PCR. There are around 41,000 clones in the sample; approximately 90% occur only once, and 5.5% to 7% lies in the top ten. Specimen: peripheral blood, collected at surgery. J is TRBJ2-3 and V is TRBV7-2, with TRBD2 matching over 10 bases. This sequence originates from a girl aged 2-10 years with tuberous sclerosis and intractable seizures. The CDR3 bases are TGTGCCAGCAGCAGACATGCTAGCGGGGGCCAACTCTCTACGCAGTATTTT. Its translation is CASSRHASGGQLSTQYF. Using reference TRBV7-2 and TRBJ2-3 for the parts outside the CDR3, the full variable domain is GAGVSQSPSNKVTEKGKDVELRCDPISGHTALYWYRQSLGQGLEFLIYFQGNSAPDKSGLPSDRFSAERTGGSVSTLTIQRTQQEDSAVYLCASSRHASGGQLSTQYFGPGTRLTVL.